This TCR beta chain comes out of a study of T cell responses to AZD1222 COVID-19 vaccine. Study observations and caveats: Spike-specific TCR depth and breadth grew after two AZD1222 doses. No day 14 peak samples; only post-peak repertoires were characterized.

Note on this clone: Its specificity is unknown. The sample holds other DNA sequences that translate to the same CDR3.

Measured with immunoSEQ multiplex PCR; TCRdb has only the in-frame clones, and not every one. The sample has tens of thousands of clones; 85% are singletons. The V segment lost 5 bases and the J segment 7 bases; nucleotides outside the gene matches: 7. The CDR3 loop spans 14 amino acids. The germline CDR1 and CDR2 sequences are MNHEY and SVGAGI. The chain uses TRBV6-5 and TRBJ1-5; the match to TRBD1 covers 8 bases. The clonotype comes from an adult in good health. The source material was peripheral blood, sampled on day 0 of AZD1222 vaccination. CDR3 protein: CASSRQGSGQPQHF. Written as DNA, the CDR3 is TGTGCCAGCAGTCGACAGGGGAGCGGCCAGCCCCAGCATTTT.